This TCR beta chain derives from a study of blood T cell repertoires in COVID-19. CDR3 length: 17 amino acids. The V segment lost 9 bases and the J segment 4 bases; nucleotides outside the gene matches: 14. Germline V gene data show CDR1 as KGHDR and CDR2 as SFDVKD. Generated by immunoSEQ multiplex PCR, the TCRdb table keeps only in-frame clones and is missing some. The table has roughly 220,000 clones, around four fifths seen once; the top ten hold about 15%. The rearrangement links TRBV24-1 to TRBJ2-3; 11 nucleotides agree with TRBD2. The sample consisted of PBMCs or T cells enriched from blood (not recorded which). The source of this sequence is a man aged 40-49 years who had recovered from COVID-19. The CDR3 protein is CATSKDSGRASADTQYF. The DNA of the CDR3 is TGTGCCACCTCAAAAGATAGCGGGAGGGCCTCGGCAGATACGCAGTATTTT.